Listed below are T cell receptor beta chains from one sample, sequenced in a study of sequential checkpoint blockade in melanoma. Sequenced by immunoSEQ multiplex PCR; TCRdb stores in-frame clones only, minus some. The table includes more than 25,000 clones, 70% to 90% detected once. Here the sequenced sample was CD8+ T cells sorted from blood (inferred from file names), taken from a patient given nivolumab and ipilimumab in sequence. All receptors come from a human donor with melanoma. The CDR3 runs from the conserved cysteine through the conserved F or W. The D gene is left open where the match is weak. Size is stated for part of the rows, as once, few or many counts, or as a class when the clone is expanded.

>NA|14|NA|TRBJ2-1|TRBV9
CASSVVGGYNEQFF
TGTGCCAGCAGCGTAGTAGGCGGCTACAATGAGCAGTTCTTC
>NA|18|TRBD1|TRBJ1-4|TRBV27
CASITPTRGTGGDEKLFF
TGTGCCAGCATCACCCCGACCCGAGGAACAGGGGGCGACGAAAAACTGTTTTTT
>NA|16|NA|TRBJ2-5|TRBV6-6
CASSYAREIPTIEQYF
TGTGCCAGCAGTTACGCCCGGGAGATTCCTACGATTGAGCAGTACTTC
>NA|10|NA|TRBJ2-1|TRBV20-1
CSATAGEQFF
TGCAGTGCGACCGCGGGGGAGCAGTTCTTC
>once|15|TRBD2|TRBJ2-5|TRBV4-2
CASSQRRGVGETQYF
TGTGCCAGCAGCCAACGCCGGGGGGTGGGAGAGACCCAGTACTTC
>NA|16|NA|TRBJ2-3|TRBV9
CASSVPEGGSTDTQYF
TGTGCCAGCAGCGTCCCCGAGGGGGGGAGCACAGATACGCAGTATTTT
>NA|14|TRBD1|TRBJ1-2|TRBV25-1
CASSAPGQLNGYTF
TGTGCCAGCAGTGCTCCGGGACAGCTTAATGGCTACACCTTC
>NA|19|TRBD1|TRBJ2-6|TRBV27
CASSLGQGTLWSGANVLTF
TGTGCCAGCAGCCTCGGACAGGGGACGCTCTGGTCTGGGGCCAACGTCCTGACTTTC
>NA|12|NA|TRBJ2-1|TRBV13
CASSWGSNEQFF
TGTGCCAGCAGCTGGGGCTCCAATGAGCAGTTCTTC
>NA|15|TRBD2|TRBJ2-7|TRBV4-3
CASSQDRAGAYEQYF
TGCGCCAGCAGCCAAGATAGGGCGGGAGCCTACGAGCAGTACTTC
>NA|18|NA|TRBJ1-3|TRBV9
CASSAAGIGSPSGNTIYF
TGTGCCAGCAGCGCTGCCGGGATCGGAAGTCCTTCTGGAAACACCATATATTTT
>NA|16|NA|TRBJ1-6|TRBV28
CASSLAPGRENSPLHF
TGTGCCAGCAGTTTGGCCCCGGGACGGGAGAATTCACCCCTCCACTTT
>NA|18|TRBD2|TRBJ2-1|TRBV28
CASSYRTGTSGSFDEQFF
TGTGCCAGCAGTTATAGAACCGGGACTAGCGGGAGCTTCGATGAGCAGTTCTTC
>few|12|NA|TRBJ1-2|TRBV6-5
CASRGQNYGYTF
TGTGCCAGCAGAGGACAGAACTATGGCTACACCTTC
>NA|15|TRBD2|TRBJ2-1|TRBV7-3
CASSPTSGLYNEQFF
TGTGCCAGCAGCCCCACTAGCGGACTTTACAATGAGCAGTTCTTC
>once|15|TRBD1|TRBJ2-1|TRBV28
CASSWGQGYYNEQFF
TGTGCCAGCAGTTGGGGACAGGGTTATTACAATGAGCAGTTCTTC
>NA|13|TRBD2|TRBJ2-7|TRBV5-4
CASSSRGEYEQYF
TGTGCCAGCAGCTCCCGGGGGGAGTACGAGCAGTACTTC